Each of the 30 T cell receptor beta chains below was sequenced from the same sample in a study of Graves' ophthalmopathy and Graves' hyperthyroidism. The TCR beta CDR3 regions underwent amplification from RNA transcripts. The authors performed first-round RT-PCR with HTBI primers and then a second-round multiplex PCR. TCRdb reprocessed the multiplex PCR reads with MiXCR, giving one entry per CDR3 protein. The sample has under 400,000 distinct CDR3 sequences; about a sixth are singletons. Sequencing was performed on peripheral blood. These receptors all stem from an adult man with Graves' ophthalmopathy.

The chain recombines TRBV6-5 with TRBJ1-2; D gene unclear. Per germline, CDR1 MNHEY and CDR2 SVGAGI. The V and J ends lost 1 base and 7 bases respectively, with 7 bases between them. The CDR3 spans 12 residues. The CDR3 sequence: CASSYYRGGYTF. In DNA, the CDR3 is TGTGCCAGCAGTTACTATCGTGGTGGCTACACCTTC.

The table lists this clonotype with many counts. V and J are TRBV12-3 or TRBV12-4 and TRBJ1-3; no clear D. The CDR3 runs 14 residues. Deletions cut 5 bases from V and 6 bases from J, with 14 bases between. Here the CDR3 reads CASSPRRRVNTIYF. The CDR3 bases are TGTGCCAGCAGTCCCCGTCGAAGGGTAAACACCATATATTTT.

This clonotype was counted ten times or more. This chain uses TRBV19 with TRBJ1-5, with a weak D call TRBD1 (5 bases). V was trimmed by 3 bases and J by 1 base, leaving 10 bases between them. The CDR3 totals 15 residues. CDR1 and CDR2 from the germline V gene are LNHDA and SQIVND (reference sequence). CDR3 nucleotides: TGTGCCAGTAGTATTCATCAGGGAAGCAATCAGCCCCAGCATTTT. Its translation is CASSIHQGSNQPQHF.

This clonotype was counted a few times. This chain links TRBV7-2 with TRBJ2-7; D is unclear. This CDR3 is 13 amino acids long. The V gene's germline CDR1 is SGHTA and CDR2 FQGNSA. Trimming removed 2 bases at V and 4 bases at J, with 9 bases between. CDR3 coding DNA: TGTGCCAGCAGCTTAATCTATTCTTACGAGCAGTACTTC. Protein sequence: CASSLIYSYEQYF.

This clonotype occurred many times. This chain joins TRBV7-9 and TRBJ2-5, with no clear D. The CDR3 has 11 amino acids. V lost 5 bases and J lost 10, with 11 bases in between. Germline lookup yields CDR1 SEHNR and CDR2 FQNEAQ (reference sequence). CDR3 sequence (DNA): TGTGCCAGCAGCACGCAGTGGGACCAGTACTTC. This sequence encodes CASSTQWDQYF.

This clonotype was observed a few times. The V call is TRBV7-8, the J call TRBJ2-7; 7 nucleotides align to TRBD1. The CDR3 covers 13 residues. Trimming at V came to 3 bases and at J to 5 bases, leaving 4 bases not matched to a gene. Germline CDR1 SGHVS, CDR2 FQNEAQ. CDR3 in amino acids: CASSFGTENEQYF. CDR3 nucleotide sequence: TGTGCCAGCAGCTTCGGGACAGAAAACGAGCAGTACTTC.

This clonotype was detected ten times or more. This chain links TRBV14 with TRBJ2-7, with D unclear. The CDR3 runs 13 residues. Germline V gene sequence: CDR1 SGHDN, CDR2 FVKESK. V lost 1 base and J 7 bases, leaving 11 bases between the germline ends. This CDR3 is CASSQVNPTEQYF. As DNA, the CDR3 is TGTGCCAGCAGCCAAGTAAATCCCACGGAGCAGTACTTC.

This clonotype has at least ten counts. The chain employs TRBV7-8 and TRBJ2-4; D possibly uses TRBD1 or TRBD2 (5 bases each). V lost 2 bases, J lost 1 base, and 9 bases lay in between. CDR1 SGHVS and CDR2 FQNEAQ come from the germline V gene. The CDR3 runs 15 residues. The DNA for the CDR3 is TGTGCCAGCAGCTTACAGGGAGCGGCCAAAAACATTCAGTACTTC. Its translation: CASSLQGAAKNIQYF.

The chain recombines TRBV7-3 with TRBJ2-7; 11 bases are shared with TRBD2. Losses at the gene ends were 0 bases for V and 5 bases for J; bases not matched to a gene: 6. CDR3 length equals 16 residues. Germline values: CDR1 SGHTA, CDR2 FQGTGA. The CDR3 reads CASSLTSLAGANEQYF. DNA of the CDR3: TGTGCCAGCAGCTTAACCTCACTAGCGGGAGCCAACGAGCAGTACTTC.

This clonotype was observed many times. The rearrangement links TRBV2 to TRBJ2-3, with D perhaps TRBD2 (5 bases). CDR3 length equals 13 residues. Trimming removed 9 bases at V and 4 bases at J, with 14 bases between. Germline lookup yields CDR1 SNHLY and CDR2 FYNNEI. CDR3 residues: CASQAEHSDTQYF. As DNA, the CDR3 is TGTGCCAGTCAAGCGGAACACTCAGATACGCAGTATTTT.

This clonotype was observed at least ten times. The chain combines TRBV20-1 with TRBJ1-5; perhaps TRBD1 as D (5 bases). Per germline, CDR1 DFQATT and CDR2 SNEGSKA (reference sequence). V lost 6 bases to trimming and J lost 3 bases, with 12 bases between them. The CDR3 is 13 residues long. This chain's CDR3 is CSAPDTDNQPQHF. In DNA, the CDR3 is TGCAGTGCCCCGGACACTGACAATCAGCCCCAGCATTTT.

This clonotype appeared a single time. The chain links TRBV20-1 to TRBJ2-5; 15 bases line up with TRBD2. The CDR3 is 13 residues long. Germline V CDR1 and CDR2: DFQATT, SNEGSKA (reference sequence). With V trimmed by 7 bases and J by 5 bases, 2 bases remained unmatched. CDR3 sequence (DNA): TGCAGTGGCGGACTAGCGGGAGGGGAGACCCAGTACTTC. It yields the protein CSGGLAGGETQYF.

This clonotype was recorded many times. This chain connects TRBV27 to TRBJ2-3; 7 bases fit TRBD1. The V gene end was trimmed by 5 bases and the J gene end by 2 bases; junction bases not matched to a gene: 10. CDR3 length equals 16 residues. Germline CDR1 MNHEY, CDR2 SMNVEV (reference sequence). CDR3 in amino acids: CASSRTGHNPTDTQYF. DNA of the CDR3: TGTGCCAGCAGTAGGACAGGCCACAACCCCACAGATACGCAGTATTTT.

There are many counts of this clonotype. This chain uses TRBV18 with TRBJ1-1, with a tentative D call TRBD1 (5 bases). This CDR3 spans 13 amino acids. Trimming left V 0 bases short and J 7 bases short, with 9 bases between. CDR1 and CDR2 (germline): KGHSH, LQKENI. The CDR3 here is CASSPPRAIEAFF. In nucleotides, the CDR3 is TGTGCCAGCTCACCACCCAGGGCGATTGAAGCTTTCTTT.

This clonotype turned up a few times. V is TRBV6-2 or TRBV6-3 and J is TRBJ1-1; D gene uncertain. V was trimmed by 5 bases and J by 3 bases, leaving 13 bases between them. The CDR3 totals 14 residues. Looked up from germline, CDR1 is MNHEY and CDR2 is SVGEGT. Here the CDR3 DNA reads TGTGCCAGCAGTAGGACGGGAAGGCACACTGAAGCTTTCTTT. Amino acid sequence: CASSRTGRHTEAFF.

In its sample, this clonotype was seen a few times. An end of the junction differs from the germline gene, which may be a read error. The chain has TRBV2 and TRBJ1-1, with D tentatively TRBD1 (5 bases). The CDR3 loop spans 13 amino acids. CDR1 is SNHLY, CDR2 FYNNEI, per germline. The CDR3, as DNA: TGTGCCAGCACCATAGGGGAGGGTACTGAAGCTTACTTT. Amino acid sequence: CASTIGEGTEAYF.

The chain links TRBV6-5 to TRBJ2-7, with a weak D call TRBD2 (6 bases). Trimming took 3 bases from V and 3 from J, leaving 12 bases between them. The CDR3 length is 14 residues. Per germline, CDR1 MNHEY and CDR2 SVGAGI. CDR3 loop: CASSYSGTLYEQYF. The CDR3 nucleotides are TGTGCCAGCAGTTATAGCGGTACCCTCTACGAGCAGTACTTC.

In the case of this clonotype: This sequence may be a read error, since a much larger clone differs from it by one base. The V and J genes are TRBV4-1 and TRBJ2-5; D is possibly TRBD2 (7 bases). The CDR3 is made up of 16 amino acids. Germline V gene sequence: CDR1 MGHRA, CDR2 YSYEKL. Written as DNA, the CDR3 is TGCGTCAGCAGCCAAGGTCTAGGGGGAGGGCAAGAGACCCAGTACTTC. It yields the protein CVSSQGLGGGQETQYF.

This clonotype was observed many times. The V gene is TRBV28, the J gene TRBJ1-1; no definite D call. The CDR3 spans 14 residues. Trimming left V 5 bases short and J 1 base short, with 11 bases between. Per the germline V gene, CDR1 is MDHEN and CDR2 is SYDVKM. CDR3 region: CASSPPRWNTEAFF. The CDR3 DNA is TGTGCCAGCAGTCCTCCGAGGTGGAACACTGAAGCTTTCTTT. The whole variable domain, filled in from reference TRBV28 and TRBJ1-1, reads DVKVTQSSRYLVKRTGEKVFLECVQDMDHENMFWYRQDPGLGLRLIYFSYDVKMKEKGDIPEGYSVSREKKERFSLILESASTNQTSMYLCASSPPRWNTEAFFGQGTRLTVV.

There are many counts of this clonotype. This chain joins TRBV15 and TRBJ1-3, with D unresolved. The CDR3 extends over 15 amino acids. Germline V lookup: CDR1 LNHNV, CDR2 YYDKDF (reference sequence). V was cut by 1 base and J by 0 bases, with 7 bases left in between. CDR3 DNA sequence: TGTGCCACCAGCAGAGGTAACTTCTCTGGAAACACCATATATTTT. Translation gives CATSRGNFSGNTIYF.

This clonotype was observed many times. J is TRBJ2-5 and V is TRBV12-3 or TRBV12-4; D not certain. There are 13 residues in the CDR3. Between the trimmed V and J ends, which lost 1 base and 3 bases, there was a span of 6 bases. The CDR3 nucleotides read TGTGCCAGCAGTTTAGGCCAGAAAGAGACCCAGTACTTC. Protein product: CASSLGQKETQYF.

This clonotype occurred many times. DNA of the CDR3: TGTGCCAGCAGCGGAGCGGGAGCCTCGGAGACCCAGTACTTC. It yields the protein CASSGAGASETQYF. This sequence joins TRBV6-1 and TRBJ2-5, with 8 nucleotides matching TRBD2. The ends lost 6 bases at V and 5 bases at J; junction bases unmatched: 8. The CDR3 has 14 amino acids. Germline CDR1 is MNHNS and CDR2 is SASEGT.

This clonotype was seen ten or more times. The chain recombines TRBV4-1 with TRBJ2-5, with D tentatively TRBD2 (5 bases). Germline CDR1 and CDR2: MGHRA and YSYEKL. The ends were cut back, 0 bases at V and 5 bases at J, with 10 bases in the middle. The CDR3 covers 14 residues. The CDR3 DNA reads as TGCGCCAGCAGCCAAGACGAGGGTTGGGAGACCCAGTACTTC. Its translation is CASSQDEGWETQYF.

This clonotype turned up a few times. The chain recombines TRBV28 with TRBJ2-4, with D possibly matching TRBD2 (5 bases). The CDR3 runs 18 residues. Looked up from germline, CDR1 is MDHEN and CDR2 is SYDVKM. V was trimmed by 7 bases and J by 0 bases, leaving 22 bases between them. The CDR3 reads CASKGGGEPTIAKNIQYF. The CDR3 bases are TGTGCCAGCAAAGGAGGTGGGGAACCGACCATAGCCAAAAACATTCAGTACTTC.

This clonotype was seen a handful of times. This chain links TRBV6-1 with TRBJ2-7; D uncertain. Between the trimmed V and J ends, which lost 6 bases and 1 base, there was a span of 13 bases. In germline, CDR1 is MNHNS, CDR2 SASEGT. The CDR3 is 14 residues long. The CDR3 here is CASRPLGVSYEQYF. As DNA, the CDR3 is TGTGCCAGCAGGCCGCTCGGCGTGTCCTACGAGCAGTACTTC.

CDR3 region: CASSVGTSGKLTGELFF. The CDR3 region has the DNA TGTGCCAGCAGCGTAGGGACTAGCGGCAAACTCACCGGGGAGCTGTTTTTT. V usage is TRBV9 and J usage is TRBJ2-2; 10 bases map to TRBD2. Trimming removed 0 bases from V and 4 bases from J; junction bases left unmatched: 6. The CDR3 runs 17 residues. Per germline, CDR1 SGDLS and CDR2 YYNGEE.

The table lists this clonotype with many counts. The chain has TRBV7-9 and TRBJ2-5, with 12 bases matching TRBD1. Germline V lookup: CDR1 SEHNR, CDR2 FQNEAQ (reference sequence). This CDR3 has 16 residues. After removal of 3 bases from V and 5 bases from J, the junction contained 7 bases not matched to a gene. The DNA of the CDR3 is TGTGCCAGCAGCTTTTCCGGGACAGGGGGCGCGGAGACCCAGTACTTC. This translates into CASSFSGTGGAETQYF. The full variable domain, with the rest looked up from reference TRBV7-9 and TRBJ2-5, is DTGVSQNPRHKITKRGQNVTFRCDPISEHNRLYWYRQTLGQGPEFLTYFQNEAQLEKSRLLSDRFSAERPKGSFSTLEIQRTEQGDSAMYLCASSFSGTGGAETQYFGPGTRLLVL.

This clonotype was seen at least ten times. The V call is TRBV5-5, the J call TRBJ1-5; D uncertain. This CDR3 is built from 14 residues. V lost 4 bases, J lost 3 bases, and 11 bases lay in between. CDR1 and CDR2 (germline): SGHKS, YYEKEE (reference sequence). The CDR3 region is CASSLTTHNQPQHF. The CDR3, as DNA: TGTGCCAGCAGCCTTACTACACACAATCAGCCCCAGCATTTT. The variable domain in full, with the rest retrieved from reference TRBV5-5 and TRBJ1-5, is DAGVTQSPTHLIKTRGQQVTLRCSPISGHKSVSWYQQVLGQGPQFIFQYYEKEERGRGNFPDRFSARQFPNYSSELNVNALLLGDSALYLCASSLTTHNQPQHFGDGTRLSIL.

This clonotype showed up many times. CDR3 in amino acids: CASSPTGVAEAFF. The CDR3 bases are TGTGCCAGTAGTCCGACAGGGGTGGCTGAAGCTTTCTTT. J is TRBJ1-1 and V is TRBV19; 8 bases fit TRBD1. Trimming took 5 bases from V and 6 from J; bases not matched to a gene: 5. The CDR3 totals 13 residues. The germline CDR1 and CDR2 sequences are LNHDA and SQIVND (reference sequence).

This clonotype was found many times. The genes are TRBV12-3 or TRBV12-4 and TRBJ1-5; no definite D call. This CDR3 has 15 residues. V gave up 7 bases and J gave up 0 bases, with 13 bases separating them. Here the CDR3 reads CASTPTANSNQPQHF. The CDR3 region has the DNA TGTGCCAGCACCCCTACTGCTAATAGCAATCAGCCCCAGCATTTT.